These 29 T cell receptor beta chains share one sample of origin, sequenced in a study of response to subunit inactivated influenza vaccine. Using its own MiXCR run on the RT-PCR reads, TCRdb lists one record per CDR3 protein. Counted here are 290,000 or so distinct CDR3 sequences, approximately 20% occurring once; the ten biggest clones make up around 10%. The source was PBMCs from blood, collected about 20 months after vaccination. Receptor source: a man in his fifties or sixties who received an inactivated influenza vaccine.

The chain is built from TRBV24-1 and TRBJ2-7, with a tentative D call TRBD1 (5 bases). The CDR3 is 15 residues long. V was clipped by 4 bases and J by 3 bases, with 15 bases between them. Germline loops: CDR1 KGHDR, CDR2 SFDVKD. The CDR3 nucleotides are TGTGCCACCAGTGAAGGGCAGGGTTCGAGCTACGAGCAGTACTTC. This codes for CATSEGQGSSYEQYF.

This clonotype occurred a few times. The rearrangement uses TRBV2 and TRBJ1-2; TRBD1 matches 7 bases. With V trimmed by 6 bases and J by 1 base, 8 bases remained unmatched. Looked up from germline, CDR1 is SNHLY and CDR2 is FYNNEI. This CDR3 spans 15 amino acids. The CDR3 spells CASRRAQGGNYGYTF. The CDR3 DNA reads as TGTGCCAGCAGGAGGGCCCAGGGGGGTAACTATGGCTACACCTTC.

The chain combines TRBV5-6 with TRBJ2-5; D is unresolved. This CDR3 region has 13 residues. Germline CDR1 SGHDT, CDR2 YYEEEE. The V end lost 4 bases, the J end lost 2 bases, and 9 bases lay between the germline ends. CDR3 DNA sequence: TGTGCCAGCAGCCCGCACGAGCAAGAGACCCAGTACTTC. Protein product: CASSPHEQETQYF.

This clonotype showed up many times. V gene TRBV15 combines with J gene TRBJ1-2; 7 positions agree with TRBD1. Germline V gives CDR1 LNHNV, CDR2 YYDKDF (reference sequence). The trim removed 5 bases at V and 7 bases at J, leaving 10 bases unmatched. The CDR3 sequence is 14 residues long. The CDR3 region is CATSRGGTVPGYTF. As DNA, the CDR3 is TGTGCCACCAGCCGAGGCGGGACAGTTCCTGGCTACACCTTC.

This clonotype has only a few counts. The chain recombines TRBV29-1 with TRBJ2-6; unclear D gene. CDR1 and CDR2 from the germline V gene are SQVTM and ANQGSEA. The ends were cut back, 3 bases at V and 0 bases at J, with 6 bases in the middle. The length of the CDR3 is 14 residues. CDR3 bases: TGCAGCGTTGACGGTAGCTCTGGGGCCAACGTCCTGACTTTC. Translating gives CSVDGSSGANVLTF.

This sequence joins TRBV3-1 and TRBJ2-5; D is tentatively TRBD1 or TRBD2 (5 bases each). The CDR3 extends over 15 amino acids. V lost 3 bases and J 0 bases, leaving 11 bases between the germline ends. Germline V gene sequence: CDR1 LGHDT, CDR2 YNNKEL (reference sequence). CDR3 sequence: CASSHRGTYQETQYF. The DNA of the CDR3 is TGTGCCAGCAGCCATAGAGGGACGTACCAAGAGACCCAGTACTTC.

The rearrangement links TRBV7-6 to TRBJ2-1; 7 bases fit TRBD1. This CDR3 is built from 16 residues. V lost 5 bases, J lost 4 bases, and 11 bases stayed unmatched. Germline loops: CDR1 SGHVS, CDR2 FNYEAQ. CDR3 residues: CASSTRQGPIYNEQFF. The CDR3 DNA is TGTGCCAGCAGCACAAGACAGGGCCCAATATACAATGAGCAGTTCTTC.

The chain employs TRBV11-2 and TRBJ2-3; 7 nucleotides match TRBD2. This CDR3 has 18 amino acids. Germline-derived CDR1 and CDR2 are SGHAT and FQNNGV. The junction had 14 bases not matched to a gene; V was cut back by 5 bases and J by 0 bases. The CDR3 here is CASSHRGGDRFSTDTQYF. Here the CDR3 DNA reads TGTGCCAGCAGCCACCGGGGAGGGGACCGTTTTAGCACAGATACGCAGTATTTT.

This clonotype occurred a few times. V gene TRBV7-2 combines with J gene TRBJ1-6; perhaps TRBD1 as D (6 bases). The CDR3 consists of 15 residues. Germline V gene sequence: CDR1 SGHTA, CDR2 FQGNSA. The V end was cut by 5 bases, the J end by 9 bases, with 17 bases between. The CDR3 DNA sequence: TGTGCCAGCAGCCCGAGCACGGGGGCAGGTTCACCCCTCCACTTT. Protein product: CASSPSTGAGSPLHF.

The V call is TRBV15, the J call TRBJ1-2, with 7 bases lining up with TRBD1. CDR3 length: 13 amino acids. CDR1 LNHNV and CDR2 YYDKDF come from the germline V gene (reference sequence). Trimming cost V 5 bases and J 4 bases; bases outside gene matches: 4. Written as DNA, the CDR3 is TGTGCCACCAGCCAGGGGGAGGCCTATGGCTACACCTTC. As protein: CATSQGEAYGYTF.

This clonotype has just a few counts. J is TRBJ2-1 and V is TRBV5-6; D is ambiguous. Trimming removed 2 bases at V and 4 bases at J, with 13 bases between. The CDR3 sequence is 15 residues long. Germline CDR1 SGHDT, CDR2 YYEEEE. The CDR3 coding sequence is TGTGCCAGCAGCTTAACAGTGACAACTTACAATGAGCAGTTCTTC. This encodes CASSLTVTTYNEQFF.

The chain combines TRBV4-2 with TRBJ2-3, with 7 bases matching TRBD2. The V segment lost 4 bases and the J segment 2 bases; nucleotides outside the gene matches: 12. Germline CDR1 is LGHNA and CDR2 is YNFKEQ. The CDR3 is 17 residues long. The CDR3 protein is CASSPYSKGLPTDTQYF. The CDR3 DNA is TGTGCCAGCAGCCCCTATTCCAAGGGACTACCCACAGATACGCAGTATTTT.

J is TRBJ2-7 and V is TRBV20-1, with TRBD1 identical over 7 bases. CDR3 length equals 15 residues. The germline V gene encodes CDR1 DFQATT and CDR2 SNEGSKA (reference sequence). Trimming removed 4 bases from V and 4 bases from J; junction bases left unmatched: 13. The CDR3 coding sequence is TGCAGTGCTACACCCACTGGCCAACAGGGGTACGAGCAGTACTTC. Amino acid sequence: CSATPTGQQGYEQYF.

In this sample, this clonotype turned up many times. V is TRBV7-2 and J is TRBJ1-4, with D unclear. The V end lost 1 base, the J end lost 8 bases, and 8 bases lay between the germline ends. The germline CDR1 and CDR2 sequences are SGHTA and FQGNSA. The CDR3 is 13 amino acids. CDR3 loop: CASSLELNEKLFF. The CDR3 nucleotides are TGTGCCAGCAGCTTAGAGCTGAACGAAAAACTGTTTTTT.

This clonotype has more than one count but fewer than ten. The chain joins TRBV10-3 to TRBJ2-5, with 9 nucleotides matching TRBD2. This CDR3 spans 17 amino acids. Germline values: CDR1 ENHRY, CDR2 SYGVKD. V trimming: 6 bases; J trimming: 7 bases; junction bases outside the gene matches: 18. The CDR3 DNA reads TGTGCCATCAGCCACCAGGGGCTGCTAGCGGGATCTGGGACCCAGTACTTC. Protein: CAISHQGLLAGSGTQYF.

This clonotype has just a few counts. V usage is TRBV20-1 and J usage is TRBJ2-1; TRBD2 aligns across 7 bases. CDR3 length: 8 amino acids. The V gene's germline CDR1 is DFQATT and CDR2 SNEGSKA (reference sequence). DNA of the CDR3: TGCAGCCCGGGGGGGCAGTTCTTC. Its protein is CSPGGQFF.

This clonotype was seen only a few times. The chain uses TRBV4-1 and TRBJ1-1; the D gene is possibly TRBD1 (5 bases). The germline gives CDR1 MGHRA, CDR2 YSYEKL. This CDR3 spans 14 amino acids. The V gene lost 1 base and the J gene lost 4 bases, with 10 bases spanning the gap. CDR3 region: CASSQGQFGTEAFF. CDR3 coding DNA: TGCGCCAGCAGCCAAGGACAGTTCGGCACTGAAGCTTTCTTT.

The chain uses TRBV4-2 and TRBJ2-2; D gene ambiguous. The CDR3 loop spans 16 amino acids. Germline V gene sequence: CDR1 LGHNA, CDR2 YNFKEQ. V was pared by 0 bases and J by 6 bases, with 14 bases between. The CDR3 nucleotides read TGTGCCAGCAGCCAAGAAGTCTGGGGTCGGGCCGGGGAGCTGTTTTTT. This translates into CASSQEVWGRAGELFF.

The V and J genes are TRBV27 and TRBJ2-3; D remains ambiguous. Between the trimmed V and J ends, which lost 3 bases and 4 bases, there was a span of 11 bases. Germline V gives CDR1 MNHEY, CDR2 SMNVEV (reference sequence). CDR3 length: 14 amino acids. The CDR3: CASSFYSPADTQYF. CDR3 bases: TGTGCCAGCAGTTTTTATAGTCCCGCAGATACGCAGTATTTT.

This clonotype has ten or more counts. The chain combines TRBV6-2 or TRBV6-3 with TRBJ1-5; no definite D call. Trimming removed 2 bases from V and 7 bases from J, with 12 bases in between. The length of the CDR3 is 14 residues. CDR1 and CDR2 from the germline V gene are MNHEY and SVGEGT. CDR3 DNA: TGTGCCAGCAGTTACCCCCCGGGCTCACAGCCCCAGCATTTT. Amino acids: CASSYPPGSQPQHF.

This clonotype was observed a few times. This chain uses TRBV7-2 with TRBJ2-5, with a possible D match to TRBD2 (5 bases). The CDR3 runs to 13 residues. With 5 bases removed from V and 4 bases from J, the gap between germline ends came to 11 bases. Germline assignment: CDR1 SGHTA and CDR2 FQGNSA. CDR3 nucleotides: TGTGCCAGCAGCCCCCGTGCGGGAGAGACCCAGTACTTC. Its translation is CASSPRAGETQYF.

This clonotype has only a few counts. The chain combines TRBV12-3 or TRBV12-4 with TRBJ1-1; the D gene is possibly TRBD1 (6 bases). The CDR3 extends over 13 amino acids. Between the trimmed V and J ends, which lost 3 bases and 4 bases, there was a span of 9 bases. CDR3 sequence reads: CASSFHRVTEAFF. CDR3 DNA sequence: TGTGCCAGCAGTTTCCACAGGGTCACTGAAGCTTTCTTT.

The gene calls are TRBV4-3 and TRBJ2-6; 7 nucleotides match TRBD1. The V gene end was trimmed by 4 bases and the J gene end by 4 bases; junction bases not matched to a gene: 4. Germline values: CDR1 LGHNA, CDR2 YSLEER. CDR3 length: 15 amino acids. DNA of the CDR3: TGCGCCAGCAGCCCCGGGACAGCCGGGGCCAACGTCCTGACTTTC. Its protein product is CASSPGTAGANVLTF.

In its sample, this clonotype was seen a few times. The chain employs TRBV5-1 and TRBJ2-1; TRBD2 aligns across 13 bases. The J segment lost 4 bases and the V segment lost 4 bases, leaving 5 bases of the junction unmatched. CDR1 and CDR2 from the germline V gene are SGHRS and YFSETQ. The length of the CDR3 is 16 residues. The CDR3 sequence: CASSTGTSGIYNEQFF. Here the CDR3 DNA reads TGCGCCAGCAGCACAGGGACTAGCGGGATATACAATGAGCAGTTCTTC.

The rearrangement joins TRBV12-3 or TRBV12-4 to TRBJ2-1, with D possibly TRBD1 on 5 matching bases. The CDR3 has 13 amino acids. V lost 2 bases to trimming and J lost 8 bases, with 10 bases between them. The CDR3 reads CASSLSQGDEQFF. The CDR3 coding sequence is TGTGCCAGCAGTTTATCCCAGGGCGATGAGCAGTTCTTC.

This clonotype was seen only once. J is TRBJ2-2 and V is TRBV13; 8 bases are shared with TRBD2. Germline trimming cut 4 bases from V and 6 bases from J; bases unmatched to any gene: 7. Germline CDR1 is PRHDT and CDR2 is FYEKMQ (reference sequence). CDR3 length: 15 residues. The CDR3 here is CASSSRTSFAGELFF. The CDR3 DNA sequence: TGTGCCAGCAGCTCGCGGACTAGCTTCGCCGGGGAGCTGTTTTTT. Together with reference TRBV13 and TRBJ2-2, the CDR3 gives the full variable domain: AAGVIQSPRHLIKEKRETATLKCYPIPRHDTVYWYQQGPGQDPQFLISFYEKMQSDKGSIPDRFSAQQFSDYHSELNMSSLELGDSALYFCASSSRTSFAGELFFGEGSRLTVL.

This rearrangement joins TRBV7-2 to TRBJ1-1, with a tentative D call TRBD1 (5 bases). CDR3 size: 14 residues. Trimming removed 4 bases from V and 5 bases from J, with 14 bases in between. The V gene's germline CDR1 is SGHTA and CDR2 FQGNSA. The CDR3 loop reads CASSSVQGRTEAFF. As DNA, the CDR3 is TGTGCCAGCAGCTCCGTGCAGGGCCGGACTGAAGCTTTCTTT.

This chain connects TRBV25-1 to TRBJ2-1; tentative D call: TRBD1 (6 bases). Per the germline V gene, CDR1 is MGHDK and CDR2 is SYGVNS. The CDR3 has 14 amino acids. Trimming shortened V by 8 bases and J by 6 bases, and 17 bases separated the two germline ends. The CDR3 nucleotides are TGTGCCAGCTCGTCGACAGGCACGGCCAATGAGCAGTTCTTC. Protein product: CASSSTGTANEQFF.

CDR3 in DNA: TGTGCCAGCAGTTTTACCTCACTAAGCTACGAGCAGTACTTC. Protein product: CASSFTSLSYEQYF. The chain couples TRBV27 to TRBJ2-7; D is unresolved. V was pared by 3 bases and J by 3 bases, with 12 bases between. CDR1 is MNHEY and CDR2 is SMNVEV in the germline V gene (reference sequence). The CDR3 runs to 14 residues.